The table lists the clone carrying this T cell receptor (beta chain) with many counts. Its specificity is not known. CDR1 is MGHRA, CDR2 YSYEKL, per germline. V shed 0 bases, J shed 2 bases, and the junction held 9 bases outside the gene matches. There are 19 residues in the CDR3. Together with a sample-barcoded 5' primer, a J-beta primer mix was included in a second PCR lasting roughly 6 to 12 cycles. Each of the samples gave a minimum of 3 million paired-end reads that contained CDR3. Via MiXCR, TCRdb re-called the 5' RACE reads, giving one row per CDR3 protein. Here the sample spans some 1.7 million distinct CDR3 sequences, 28% being singletons. Each sample gave at least 6.5 million isolated PBMCs. This sample is part of a study of blood T cells in healthy people across ages. Findings and limits, study-wide: Strong correlation linked observed beta diversity and percent naive T cells.

The specimen sequenced was blood. The rearrangement uses TRBV4-1 and TRBJ2-1; 11 bases agree with TRBD2. This TCR was recovered from a woman aged 25-40 years in good health. The CDR3 nucleotides are TGCGCCAGCAGCCAAGAAGTGGGGACTAGCGGCTTAGCCTACAATGAGCAGTTCTTC. Translation gives CASSQEVGTSGLAYNEQFF.